This TCR beta chain was obtained from a study of Tregs in tolerant kidney transplant recipients. With regard to this clone: The junction departs from the called germline gene at one end, perhaps through a read error.

This CDR3 is 15 amino acids long. Per germline, CDR1 SGHRS and CDR2 YFSETQ. Generated by immunoSEQ multiplex PCR, the TCRdb table keeps only in-frame clones and is missing some. The sample lists more than 90,000 clones, roughly 92% seen once, with roughly 0.63% in the top ten. The gene calls are TRBV5-1 and TRBJ2-5, with TRBD2 identical over 10 bases. Sample: CD4+ T cells from blood. The TCR comes from a human donor in good health. The CDR3 protein is CASSPGTSDQETQYF. CDR3 sequence (DNA): TGCGCCAGCAGCCCCGGGACTAGCGACCAGGAGACCCAGTACTTC.